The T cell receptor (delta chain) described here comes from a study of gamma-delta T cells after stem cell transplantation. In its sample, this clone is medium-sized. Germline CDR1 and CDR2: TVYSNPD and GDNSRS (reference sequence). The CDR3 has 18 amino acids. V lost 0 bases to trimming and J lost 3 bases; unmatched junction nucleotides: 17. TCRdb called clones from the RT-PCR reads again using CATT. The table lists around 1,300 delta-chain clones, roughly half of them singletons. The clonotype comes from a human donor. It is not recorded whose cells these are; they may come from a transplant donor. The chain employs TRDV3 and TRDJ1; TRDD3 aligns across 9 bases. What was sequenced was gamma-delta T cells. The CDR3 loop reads CAFSCKWTGGKGADKLIF. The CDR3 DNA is TGTGCCTTTAGCTGCAAATGGACTGGGGGAAAAGGCGCCGATAAACTCATCTTT.